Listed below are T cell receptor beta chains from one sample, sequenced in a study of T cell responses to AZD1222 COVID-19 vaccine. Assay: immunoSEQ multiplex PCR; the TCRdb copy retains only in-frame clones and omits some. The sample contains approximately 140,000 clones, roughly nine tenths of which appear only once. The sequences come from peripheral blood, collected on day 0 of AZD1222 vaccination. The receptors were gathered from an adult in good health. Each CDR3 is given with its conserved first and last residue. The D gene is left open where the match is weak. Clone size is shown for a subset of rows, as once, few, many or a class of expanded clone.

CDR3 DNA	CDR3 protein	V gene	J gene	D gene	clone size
TGTGCCAGCAGTGAAGGTGCCCGGCTCTCTGGAAACACCATATATTTT	CASSEGARLSGNTIYF	TRBV6-1	TRBJ1-3	-	-
TGCGCCAGCAGTGGGACGGACAGGGGGTTCTATGGCTACACCTTC	CASSGTDRGFYGYTF	TRBV5-1	TRBJ1-2	TRBD1	-
TGTGCCAGCTCACTAACTAGCGGCGGCTCCTACAATGAGCAGTTCTTC	CASSLTSGGSYNEQFF	TRBV18	TRBJ2-1	TRBD2	once
TGCGCCAGCAGCCTCCACTTACAGGGATTGAGCACCGGGGAGCTGTTTTTT	CASSLHLQGLSTGELFF	TRBV5-1	TRBJ2-2	-	-
TGTGCCAGCTCACCCCCGACGGAGACTAATGAAAAACTGTTTTTT	CASSPPTETNEKLFF	TRBV18	TRBJ1-4	-	-
TGTGCCAGTAGTCCAGGTTGGGACAATCAGCCCCAGCATTTT	CASSPGWDNQPQHF	TRBV19	TRBJ1-5	-	-
TGTGCCAGCAGTCAAGATAGGGGCGGCGAGCAGTACTTC	CASSQDRGGEQYF	TRBV6-2/TRBV6-3	TRBJ2-7	-	-
TGTGCCAGCAGGCGACTAGTCGCTGAAGCTTTCTTT	CASRRLVAEAFF	TRBV12-3/TRBV12-4	TRBJ1-1	-	once
TGCGCCAGCAGTGAGAGATGGACTAGCCCTGACGACACAGATACGCAGTATTTT	CASSERWTSPDDTDTQYF	TRBV10-1	TRBJ2-3	TRBD2	-
TGTGCCAGCAGCTTAGGAGCGGGAGGAAGAGCGTCAGATACGCAGTATTTT	CASSLGAGGRASDTQYF	TRBV7-2	TRBJ2-3	TRBD2	-
TGTGCCAGCAGCCGTACAGGGGGCGGAAATCAGCCCCAGCATTTT	CASSRTGGGNQPQHF	TRBV5-5	TRBJ1-5	TRBD1	-
TGTGCCAGCAGTTACGGGTGGGCTAACTATGGCTACACCTTC	CASSYGWANYGYTF	TRBV6-5	TRBJ1-2	-	-
TGTGCCAGCAGCCTCCGGGAGGCGAATTCACCCCTCCACTTT	CASSLREANSPLHF	TRBV3-1/TRBV3-2	TRBJ1-6	-	-
TGTGCCATCGTTGGGACAGGGGGCAGGAACACTGAAGCTTTCTTT	CAIVGTGGRNTEAFF	TRBV27	TRBJ1-1	TRBD1	-
TGTGCCAGCAGCTTTGGACAGGAGCCTGCCAGCTATGGCTACACCTTC	CASSFGQEPASYGYTF	TRBV5-5	TRBJ1-2	TRBD1	-
TGTGCCAGCAGTTCCGGGGGTGCGGCGGGCAATCAGCCCCAGCATTTT	CASSSGGAAGNQPQHF	TRBV6-2/TRBV6-3	TRBJ1-5	-	-
TGCGCCAGCAGCCCCACAGGGGTCGGAAACACCATATATTTT	CASSPTGVGNTIYF	TRBV5-1	TRBJ1-3	TRBD1	-
TGTGCCACCAGCAGAGGACGGGGGGCGAACACTGAAGCTTTCTTT	CATSRGRGANTEAFF	TRBV15	TRBJ1-1	-	-
TGTGCCAGCAGCCCAGGGACGGAAGGGGGGGAGCAGTACTTC	CASSPGTEGGEQYF	TRBV11-3	TRBJ2-7	-	-
TGTGCCACCAGTGATTTAGGCGGGAGCTCAGAGACCCAGTACTTC	CATSDLGGSSETQYF	TRBV24-1	TRBJ2-5	TRBD2	-